This T cell receptor (beta chain) appears in the sequencing data of a study of somatic mutations in cytotoxic T cells in rheumatoid arthritis. Overall study findings and caveats: Any difference in CD8+ T-cell clonality between patients who had rheumatoid arthritis and healthy controls who were age-matched was not statistically significant.

This clone has just a few counts. The antigen is unknown. Using immunoSEQ multiplex PCR, the repertoire was profiled, and TCRdb retains in-frame clones only, with some absent. The repertoire has 25,000 to 30,000 clones, 82% of them found once; the top ten carry roughly 4.9%. Trimming pared 4 bases from V and 2 bases from J, leaving 16 bases between. The germline gives CDR1 WSHSY, CDR2 SAAADI. The CDR3 runs 16 residues. The chain links TRBV10-2 to TRBJ2-3, with D tentatively TRBD1 (6 bases). This sequence was found in a man between 45 and 60 years old in good health. Source material: CD8+ T cells sorted from blood. In DNA form, the CDR3 reads TGCGCCAGCAGTGCGTCAGCAGGACAGCACACAGATACGCAGTATTTT. The encoded protein is CASSASAGQHTDTQYF.